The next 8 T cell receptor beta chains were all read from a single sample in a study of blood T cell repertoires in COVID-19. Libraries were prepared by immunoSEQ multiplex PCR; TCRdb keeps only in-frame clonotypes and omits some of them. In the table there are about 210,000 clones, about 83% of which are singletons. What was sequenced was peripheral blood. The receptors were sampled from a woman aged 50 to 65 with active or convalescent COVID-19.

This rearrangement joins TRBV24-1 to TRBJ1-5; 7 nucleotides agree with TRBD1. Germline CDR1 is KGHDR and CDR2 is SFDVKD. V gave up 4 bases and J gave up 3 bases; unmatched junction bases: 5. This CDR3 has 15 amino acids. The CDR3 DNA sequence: TGTGCCACCAGTGACGCGGGACAGCTCAATCAGCCCCAGCATTTT. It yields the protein CATSDAGQLNQPQHF.

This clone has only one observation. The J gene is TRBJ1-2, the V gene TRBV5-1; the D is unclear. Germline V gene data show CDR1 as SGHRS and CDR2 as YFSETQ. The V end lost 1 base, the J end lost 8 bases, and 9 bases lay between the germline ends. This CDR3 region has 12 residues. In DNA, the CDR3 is TGCGCCAGCAGCTTGTCCGCGACAGGCTACACCTTC. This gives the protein CASSLSATGYTF.

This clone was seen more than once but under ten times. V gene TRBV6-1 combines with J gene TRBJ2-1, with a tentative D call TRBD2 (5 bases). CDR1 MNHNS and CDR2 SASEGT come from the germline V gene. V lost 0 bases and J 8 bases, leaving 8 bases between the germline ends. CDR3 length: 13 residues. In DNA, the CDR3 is TGTGCCAGCAGTGAAGCGATGCGGGATGAGCAGTTCTTC. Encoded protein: CASSEAMRDEQFF.

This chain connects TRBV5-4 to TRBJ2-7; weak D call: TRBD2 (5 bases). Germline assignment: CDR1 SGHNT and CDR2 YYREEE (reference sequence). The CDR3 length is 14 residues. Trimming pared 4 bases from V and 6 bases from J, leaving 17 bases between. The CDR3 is CASSAGLAVGEQYF. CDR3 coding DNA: TGTGCCAGCAGCGCTGGACTGGCGGTGGGCGAGCAGTACTTC. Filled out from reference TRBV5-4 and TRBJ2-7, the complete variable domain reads ETGVTQSPTHLIKTRGQQVTLRCSSQSGHNTVSWYQQALGQGPQFIFQYYREEENGRGNFPPRFSGLQFPNYSSELNVNALELDDSALYLCASSAGLAVGEQYFGPGTRLTVT.

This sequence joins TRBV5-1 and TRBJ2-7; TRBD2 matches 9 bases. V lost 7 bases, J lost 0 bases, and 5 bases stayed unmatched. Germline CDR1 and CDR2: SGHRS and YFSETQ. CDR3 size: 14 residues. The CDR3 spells CASRLADRSYEQYF. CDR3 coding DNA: TGCGCCAGCCGACTAGCGGATCGCTCCTACGAGCAGTACTTC.

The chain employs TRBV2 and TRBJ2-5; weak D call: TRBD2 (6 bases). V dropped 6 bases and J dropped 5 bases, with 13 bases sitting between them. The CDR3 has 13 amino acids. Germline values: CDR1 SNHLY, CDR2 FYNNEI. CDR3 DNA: TGTGCCAGCAGCGTAGGGGAGGCGGAGACCCAGTACTTC. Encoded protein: CASSVGEAETQYF.

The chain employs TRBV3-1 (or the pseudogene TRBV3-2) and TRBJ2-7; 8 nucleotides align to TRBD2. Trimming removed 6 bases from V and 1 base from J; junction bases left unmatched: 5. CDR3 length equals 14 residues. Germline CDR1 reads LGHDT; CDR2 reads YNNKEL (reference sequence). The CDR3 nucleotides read TGTGCCAGCAGAGCCGGGACTAGGTCCTACGAGCAGTACTTC. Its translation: CASRAGTRSYEQYF.

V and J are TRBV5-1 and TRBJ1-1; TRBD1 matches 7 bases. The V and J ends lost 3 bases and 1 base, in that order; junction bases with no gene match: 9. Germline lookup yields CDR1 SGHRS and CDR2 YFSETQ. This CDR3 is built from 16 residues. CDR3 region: CASSSQGGVRNTEAFF. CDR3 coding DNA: TGCGCCAGCAGCTCCCAGGGGGGTGTAAGGAACACTGAAGCTTTCTTT. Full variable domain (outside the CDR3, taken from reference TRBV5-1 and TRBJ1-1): KAGVTQTPRYLIKTRGQQVTLSCSPISGHRSVSWYQQTPGQGLQFLFEYFSETQRNKGNFPGRFSGRQFSNSRSEMNVSTLELGDSALYLCASSSQGGVRNTEAFFGQGTRLTVV.